This T cell receptor beta chain comes out of a study of shared clonotypes between healthy human individuals. Findings and caveats of the study: Clonotype sharing among donors was thought likely to change with sequencing depth.

Comment on this clone: Its antigen is not known.

V shed 2 bases and J shed 5 bases, with 10 bases lying between them. This CDR3 has 13 amino acids. Germline CDR1 reads WSHSY; CDR2 reads SAAADI. Each cell subset's genomic DNA was divided evenly among several immunoSEQ plates. The repertoire was sequenced with immunoSEQ multiplex PCR; TCRdb's copy has only in-frame clones and lacks some. Found here are about 380,000 clones, approximately 96% of them singletons; the top ten hold approximately 0.3%. This rearrangement joins TRBV10-2 to TRBJ2-7; D not resolved. This receptor was obtained from a man aged 30 to 45 in good health. The specimen was memory CD8+ T cells sorted from blood. The subset here: CD45RO+ cells pooled with CCR7-negative TemRA cells. CDR3: CASSEAPQNEQYF. For the CDR3, the DNA is TGCGCCAGCAGTGAGGCCCCCCAAAACGAGCAGTACTTC.